Here is one T cell receptor (beta chain) with its context. Repertoires were generated with immunoSEQ multiplex PCR, while TCRdb's copy carries only in-frame clones and drops some. Of a few hundred thousand clones in the sample, 97% are singletons; the top ten hold roughly 0.055%. This sample was taken from a study of shared clonotypes between healthy human individuals. Study details: Those who served as donors were a couple of women and a few men between the ages of 18 and 49.

Germline V gives CDR1 LNHDA, CDR2 SQIVND (reference sequence). The V end was cut by 7 bases, the J end by 10 bases, with 16 bases between. CDR3 length: 13 residues. The receptor comes from a woman aged 30 to 39 in good health. The rearrangement joins TRBV19 to TRBJ1-4; D is possibly TRBD1 (5 bases). Source material: naive CD4+ T cells sorted from blood. The subset denotes: CD45RA+ positively selected. CDR3 sequence (DNA): TGTGCCAGTAAAGGGGAGACAGATCGAAAACTGTTTTTT. Translated: CASKGETDRKLFF. The entire variable domain, with the rest obtained from reference TRBV19 and TRBJ1-4, is as follows: DGGITQSPKYLFRKEGQNVTLSCEQNLNHDAMYWYRQDPGQGLRLIYYSQIVNDFQKGDIAEGYSVSREKKESFPLTVTSAQKNPTAFYLCASKGETDRKLFFGSGTQLSVL.